These 9 T cell receptor beta chains share one sample of origin, sequenced in a study of type 1 and type 2 diabetes patients. Amplification started from genomic DNA. Multiplex PCR with 30 forward and 13 reverse primers amplified the TCR beta CDR3. Each CDR3 protein gets one entry after TCRdb re-called the multiplex PCR reads with MiXCR. The sample consists of 280,000 or so distinct CDR3 sequences, 45% to 60% of them appearing once. The material sequenced was peripheral blood mononuclear cells (PBMCs). The source of these receptors is a young man with type 2 diabetes.

Notes on this clonotype: Compared with germline, one end of the junction differs, possibly owing to a read error. CDR3 protein: CSARDLAGGGFTHTQYF. The CDR3 coding sequence is TGCAGTGCTAGAGACCTAGCGGGAGGAGGCTTCACACATACGCAGTATTTT. V gene TRBV20-1 combines with J gene TRBJ2-3; 11 bases are shared with TRBD2. CDR1 and CDR2 from the germline V gene are DFQATT and SNEGSKA (reference sequence). The CDR3 loop spans 17 amino acids.

The V call is TRBV20-1, the J call TRBJ2-1; D is possibly TRBD2 (5 bases). CDR3 length: 15 amino acids. Trimming pared 0 bases from V and 4 bases from J, leaving 13 bases between. CDR1 and CDR2 from the germline V gene are DFQATT and SNEGSKA (reference sequence). The CDR3 coding sequence is TGCAGTGCTAGAGAGGCGGGCTCGAATTACAATGAGCAGTTCTTC. It translates to CSAREAGSNYNEQFF.

This clonotype was picked up many times. V gene TRBV2 combines with J gene TRBJ2-7; D is perhaps TRBD1 or TRBD2 (5 bases each). Germline CDR1 is SNHLY and CDR2 is FYNNEI. The CDR3 length is 14 residues. Trimming cost V 0 bases and J 12 bases, with 18 bases left between them. As DNA, the CDR3 is TGTGCCAGCAGTGAAGCGGGGCGGACTTTAGTTGGGTACTTC. The encoded protein is CASSEAGRTLVGYF.

The gene calls are TRBV7-8 and TRBJ2-2, with D perhaps being TRBD1 or TRBD2 (6 bases each). The germline CDR1 and CDR2 sequences are SGHVS and FQNEAQ. This CDR3 has 16 residues. Deletions cut 1 base from V and 10 bases from J, with 19 bases between. The CDR3 sequence: CASSLVGGLDVEELFF. The CDR3 bases are TGTGCCAGCAGCTTAGTTGGGGGGCTTGACGTCGAGGAGCTGTTTTTT.

This clonotype was detected a few times. Its ends do not fully match the called genes, so a read error is possible. The chain carries TRBV30 and TRBJ2-7, with D possibly being TRBD2 (7 bases). CDR1 and CDR2 from the germline V gene are GTSNPN and SVGIG (reference sequence). The length of the CDR3 is 12 residues. The CDR3 is CAGRGGTYEQYF. The CDR3 bases are TGTGCCGGGAGGGGGGGTACCTACGAGCAGTACTTC.

The J gene is TRBJ2-5, the V gene TRBV15, with a weak D call TRBD2 (5 bases). CDR3 length: 14 residues. V was trimmed by 10 bases and J by 7 bases, leaving 22 bases between them. CDR1 is LNHNV, CDR2 YYDKDF, per germline (reference sequence). The CDR3 is CASSDGVRSATQYF. In DNA form, the CDR3 reads TGTGCCAGCAGTGACGGGGTGAGGTCCGCGACCCAGTACTTC.

This clonotype appeared a few times. V usage is TRBV20-1 and J usage is TRBJ1-2, with a weak D call TRBD1 (5 bases). The CDR3 length is 13 residues. V dropped 6 bases and J dropped 7 bases, with 18 bases sitting between them. Germline V lookup: CDR1 DFQATT, CDR2 SNEGSKA (reference sequence). The CDR3 region is CSAPPGGDPGYTF. DNA for the CDR3: TGCAGTGCACCCCCGGGGGGGGACCCTGGCTACACCTTC.

This rearrangement joins TRBV9 to TRBJ1-2, with D hard to call. This CDR3 comprises 13 residues. Germline CDR1 is SGDLS and CDR2 is YYNGEE. V lost 3 bases and J lost 7, with 13 bases in between. CDR3 DNA sequence: TGTGCCAGCAGCGCCATGCCTTACATTGGCTACACCTTC. Protein: CASSAMPYIGYTF.

V is TRBV3-1 and J is TRBJ1-1; the D gene is possibly TRBD1 (6 bases). Per germline, CDR1 LGHDT and CDR2 YNNKEL (reference sequence). Deletions cut 2 bases from V and 7 bases from J, with 11 bases between. The length of the CDR3 is 13 residues. CDR3 sequence: CASSQTGRGEAFF. CDR3 sequence (DNA): TGTGCCAGCAGCCAAACAGGGAGAGGTGAAGCTTTCTTT.